Presented here are 23 T cell receptor beta chains from one specimen sequenced in a study of T cell repertoires in cytomegalovirus infection. TCRdb processed the reads anew with MiXCR; each CDR3 protein has one entry. The sample carries fewer than 550,000 distinct CDR3 sequences, about 11% recorded once. The sample comprised PBMCs. The receptors derive from a human donor in good health (CMV status not recorded). Some clones in this sample may be carry-over from other donors' samples.

This clonotype was picked up many times. CDR3 loop: CAISESGTSAGQYF. CDR3 coding DNA: TGTGCCATCAGTGAGTCAGGGACTAGTGCGGGTCAGTACTTC. This sequence joins TRBV10-3 and TRBJ2-4, with TRBD2 identical over 8 bases. V shed 0 bases and J 12 bases; nucleotides not matched to a gene: 7. This CDR3 spans 14 amino acids. Per germline, CDR1 ENHRY and CDR2 SYGVKD.

As for this clonotype: One end of the junction varies from germline; a read error may be responsible. This chain connects TRBV28 to TRBJ2-1, with D possibly matching TRBD2 (6 bases). Germline V gene sequence: CDR1 MDHEN, CDR2 SYDVKM. The CDR3 length is 16 residues. The CDR3 loop is CARSLLVPGVGNEQFF. The DNA of the CDR3 is TGTGCCAGAAGTTTATTAGTCCCGGGAGTGGGGAATGAGCAGTTCTTC.

This clonotype showed up many times. The rearrangement joins TRBV7-6 to TRBJ1-6; D unresolved. Germline loops: CDR1 SGHVS, CDR2 FNYEAQ. Trimming took 0 bases from V and 9 from J, leaving 9 bases between them. This CDR3 is 14 amino acids long. DNA of the CDR3: TGTGCCAGCAGCTTAGCTGGGTGGGGTTCACCCCTCCACTTT. Amino acids: CASSLAGWGSPLHF.

The rearrangement joins TRBV3-1 to TRBJ1-3; D is undetermined. V lost 0 bases to trimming and J lost 2 bases, with 11 bases between them. CDR1 and CDR2 from the germline V gene are LGHDT and YNNKEL (reference sequence). The CDR3 has 16 residues. The CDR3 region has the DNA TGTGCCAGCAGCCAAGAGAGGACCTTTACTGGAAACACCATATATTTT. The encoded protein is CASSQERTFTGNTIYF.

This clonotype has a count of ten or more. The chain joins TRBV7-8 to TRBJ2-1; 10 bases are shared with TRBD2. The junction had 9 bases not matched to a gene; V was cut back by 4 bases and J by 6 bases. Germline V gene lookup returns CDR1 SGHVS and CDR2 FQNEAQ. CDR3 length: 16 amino acids. The CDR3 spells CASSSLGAGGINEQFF. In DNA, the CDR3 is TGTGCCAGCAGCTCGCTTGGAGCGGGAGGGATCAATGAGCAGTTCTTC.

This clonotype was counted many times. This sequence joins TRBV28 and TRBJ1-2, with D maybe TRBD1 (5 bases). In germline, CDR1 is MDHEN, CDR2 SYDVKM. The CDR3 is 12 amino acids. In DNA, the CDR3 is TGTGCGACACGGGGCCGGAGCTATGGCTACACCTTC. Its protein product is CATRGRSYGYTF.

This clonotype showed up just a few times. The genes are TRBV5-4 and TRBJ2-3; 9 bases are a match to TRBD2. Germline CDR1 and CDR2: SGHNT and YYREEE (reference sequence). CDR3 length equals 16 residues. Trimming at V came to 0 bases and at J to 0 bases, leaving 2 bases not matched to a gene. CDR3 bases: TGTGCCAGCAGCTTGGCGCGGGGGGGTAGCACAGATACGCAGTATTTT. This codes for CASSLARGGSTDTQYF.

This clonotype was found many times. The V and J genes are TRBV5-1 and TRBJ1-5; weak D call: TRBD1 (5 bases). V was shortened by 2 bases and J by 7 bases, with 10 bases between the two germline ends. Germline assignment: CDR1 SGHRS and CDR2 YFSETQ. This CDR3 has 13 amino acids. The CDR3 coding sequence is TGCGCCAGCAGCTTTGGTCAGGGCCAGCCCCAGCATTTT. Translated, it gives CASSFGQGQPQHF.

This clonotype was counted many times. V is TRBV11-2 and J is TRBJ2-3; perhaps TRBD2 as D (6 bases). CDR3 length: 14 amino acids. Trimming removed 5 bases from V and 2 bases from J, with 11 bases in between. CDR1 and CDR2 (germline): SGHAT, FQNNGV. CDR3 DNA sequence: TGTGCCAGCAGCGGAGGGGTCTCCACAGATACGCAGTATTTT. Amino acid sequence: CASSGGVSTDTQYF.

This clonotype was counted at least ten times. The gene calls are TRBV6-1 and TRBJ2-1; 9 nucleotides align to TRBD2. Germline CDR1 and CDR2: MNHNS and SASEGT. V dropped 5 bases and J dropped 0; count of bases not matched to a gene: 8. This CDR3 has 17 residues. Here the CDR3 reads CASSTVRAGGSYNEQFF. As DNA, the CDR3 is TGTGCCAGCAGTACCGTTCGAGCGGGAGGCTCCTACAATGAGCAGTTCTTC.

This clonotype was counted only a few times. V usage is TRBV4-1 and J usage is TRBJ2-3, with D perhaps TRBD1 or TRBD2 (6 bases each). Trimming left V 4 bases short and J 5 bases short, with 10 bases between. Germline V gene sequence: CDR1 MGHRA, CDR2 YSYEKL. This CDR3 region has 13 residues. The CDR3 DNA reads TGCGCCAGCAGCCGGGGGGCAGAAGATACGCAGTATTTT. Protein sequence: CASSRGAEDTQYF.

There are a few counts of this clonotype. This chain links TRBV20-1 with TRBJ2-5, with D perhaps assigned TRBD1 or TRBD2 (5 bases each). The CDR3 spans 12 residues. The V end was cut by 6 bases, the J end by 8 bases, with 16 bases between. CDR1 and CDR2 (germline): DFQATT, SNEGSKA (reference sequence). CDR3 coding DNA: TGCAGTGCCACGGGACCCCCAGGAACCCAGTACTTC. It is translated as CSATGPPGTQYF.

As concerns this clonotype: Possible read error: a much larger clone is one base away. The chain recombines TRBV25-1 with TRBJ2-3; D is ambiguous. The V end lost 7 bases, the J end lost 1 base, and 9 bases lay between the germline ends. Germline-derived CDR1 and CDR2 are MGHDK and SYGVNS. CDR3 length equals 13 residues. The CDR3 region has the DNA TGTGCCAGCATTGGCATCCGCACAGATACGCAGTATTTT. Residues: CASIGIRTDTQYF.

V and J are TRBV5-6 and TRBJ1-2; D ambiguous. Germline CDR1 SGHDT, CDR2 YYEEEE. The V end lost 1 base, the J end lost 1 base, and 5 bases lay between the germline ends. The CDR3 has 13 residues. The CDR3 DNA sequence: TGTGCCAGCAGCTTGAAGCATAACTATGGCTACACCTTC. Its protein is CASSLKHNYGYTF. The variable domain in full, completed from reference TRBV5-6 and TRBJ1-2, reads DAGVTQSPTHLIKTRGQQVTLRCSPKSGHDTVSWYQQALGQGPQFIFQYYEEEERQRGNFPDRFSGHQFPNYSSELNVNALLLGDSALYLCASSLKHNYGYTFGSGTRLTVV.

In this sample, this clonotype turned up a few times. The chain recombines TRBV20-1 with TRBJ2-1; the match to TRBD2 covers 10 bases. The V and J ends lost 5 bases and 4 bases, in that order; junction bases with no gene match: 5. CDR1 and CDR2 from the germline V gene are DFQATT and SNEGSKA (reference sequence). The CDR3 consists of 14 residues. The CDR3 DNA sequence: TGCAGTGCTGTAGCGGGAGGTCCTTACAATGAGCAGTTCTTC. Protein product: CSAVAGGPYNEQFF.

The chain employs TRBV29-1 and TRBJ2-3; D is unresolved. The V gene lost 2 bases and the J gene lost 3 bases, with 6 bases spanning the gap. The CDR3 loop spans 12 amino acids. The germline CDR1 and CDR2 sequences are SQVTM and ANQGSEA. This chain's CDR3 is CSVEKRTDTQYF. CDR3 sequence (DNA): TGCAGCGTTGAAAAGAGGACAGATACGCAGTATTTT.

Many counts were recorded for this clonotype. This chain joins TRBV11-2 and TRBJ2-1, with D hard to call. The V end lost 0 bases, the J end lost 0 bases, and 6 bases lay between the germline ends. The CDR3 length is 15 residues. Germline CDR1 reads SGHAT; CDR2 reads FQNNGV. The CDR3 DNA follows: TGTGCCAGCAGCTTAGAGGGTAACTCCTACAATGAGCAGTTCTTC. Protein sequence: CASSLEGNSYNEQFF.

Concerning this clonotype itself: The junction departs from germline at one end; a sequencing error may be responsible. J is TRBJ1-2 and V is TRBV7-9, with D unresolved. The CDR3 has 12 residues. Germline CDR1 reads SEHNR; CDR2 reads FQNEAQ (reference sequence). This CDR3 is CASSPIDTDYAF. CDR3 DNA sequence: TGTGCCAGCAGCCCAATAGACACCGACTACGCCTTC.

The J gene is TRBJ1-6, the V gene TRBV5-4; D is unclear. Germline assignment: CDR1 SGHNT and CDR2 YYREEE (reference sequence). V gave up 4 bases and J gave up 7 bases, with 12 bases separating them. The CDR3 is 14 residues long. The CDR3 region is CASSTTQWNSPLHF. The CDR3 DNA reads TGTGCCAGCAGCACAACCCAGTGGAATTCACCCCTCCACTTT.

This clonotype was seen many times. The chain's CDR3 is CASSSGTSGNTIYF. The CDR3 bases are TGTGCCAGCAGCTCGGGGACCTCTGGAAACACCATATATTTT. The chain combines TRBV7-3 with TRBJ1-3, with D perhaps TRBD1 (5 bases). V was pared by 4 bases and J by 0 bases, with 7 bases between. The V gene's germline CDR1 is SGHTA and CDR2 FQGTGA. This CDR3 is built from 14 residues.

This clonotype has at least ten counts. CDR3 in amino acids: CASQQSADVEKLFF. The CDR3 nucleotides read TGTGCCAGCCAGCAAAGTGCGGACGTTGAAAAACTGTTTTTT. The chain uses TRBV28 and TRBJ1-4; D unclear. CDR1 and CDR2 from the germline V gene are MDHEN and SYDVKM. The CDR3 runs to 14 residues. V was clipped by 8 bases and J by 7 bases, with 17 bases between them. The full variable domain, in which reference TRBV28 and TRBJ1-4 provide the parts outside the CDR3, is DVKVTQSSRYLVKRTGEKVFLECVQDMDHENMFWYRQDPGLGLRLIYFSYDVKMKEKGDIPEGYSVSREKKERFSLILESASTNQTSMYLCASQQSADVEKLFFGSGTQLSVL.

This chain connects TRBV4-1 to TRBJ2-6; possibly TRBD1 for D (6 bases). Germline CDR1 reads MGHRA; CDR2 reads YSYEKL. V was trimmed by 0 bases and J by 4 bases, leaving 13 bases between them. The CDR3 has 17 residues. The CDR3 DNA reads as TGCGCCAGCAGCCAAGATCGGTCAGGGGTCGGGGCCAACGTCCTGACTTTC. Translation: CASSQDRSGVGANVLTF.

The gene calls are TRBV5-1 and TRBJ2-7; D perhaps matches TRBD2 (5 bases). The CDR3 is made up of 14 amino acids. V dropped 0 bases and J dropped 6 bases, with 13 bases sitting between them. Germline V gene data show CDR1 as SGHRS and CDR2 as YFSETQ. The chain's CDR3 is CASSLAQSGGEQYF. The DNA for the CDR3 is TGCGCCAGCAGCTTGGCCCAGAGCGGAGGCGAGCAGTACTTC.